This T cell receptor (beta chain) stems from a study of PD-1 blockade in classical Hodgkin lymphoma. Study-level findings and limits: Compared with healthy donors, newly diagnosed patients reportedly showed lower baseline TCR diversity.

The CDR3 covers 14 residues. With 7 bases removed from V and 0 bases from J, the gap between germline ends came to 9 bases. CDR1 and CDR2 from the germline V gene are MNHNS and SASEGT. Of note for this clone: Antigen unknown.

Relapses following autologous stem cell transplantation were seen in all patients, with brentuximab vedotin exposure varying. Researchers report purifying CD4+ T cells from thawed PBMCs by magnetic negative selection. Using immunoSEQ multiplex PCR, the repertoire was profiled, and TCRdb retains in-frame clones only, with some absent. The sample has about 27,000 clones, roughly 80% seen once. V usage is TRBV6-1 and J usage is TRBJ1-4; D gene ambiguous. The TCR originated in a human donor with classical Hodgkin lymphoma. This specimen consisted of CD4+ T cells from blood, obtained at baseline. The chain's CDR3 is CASNLYATNEKLFF. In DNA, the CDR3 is TGTGCCAGCAATCTGTATGCAACTAATGAAAAACTGTTTTTT.